This TCR beta chain was retrieved from a study of T cell responses to AZD1222 COVID-19 vaccine. Study results and caveats: Regions 160-218 and 743-854 held dominance among vaccine-associated CD4 TCRs, which spanned spike.

Profiling relied on immunoSEQ multiplex PCR, and the TCRdb table lists in-frame clones only, not all of them. The data show more than 100,000 clones, nearly 90% seen once. A remark on this clone: As yet, its antigen is unknown.

The CDR3 length is 14 residues. Trimming took off 3 bases at V and 3 bases at J, with 9 bases between the two ends. Germline values: CDR1 MDHEN, CDR2 SYDVKM. The chain is built from TRBV28 and TRBJ1-5; D is uncertain. Specimen: peripheral blood, collected on day 0 of AZD1222 vaccination. This sequence originates from an adult in good health. CDR3 sequence reads: CASSLVEINQPQHF. CDR3 in DNA: TGTGCCAGCAGTTTGGTGGAAATCAATCAGCCCCAGCATTTT.